This T cell receptor (beta chain) was profiled in a study of T cells in Graves' hyperthyroidism and ophthalmopathy. The investigators amplified TCR beta CDR3 regions from RNA transcripts. TCR CDR3 regions were first amplified by RT-PCR with HTBI primers. MiXCR was run by TCRdb on the multiplex PCR reads, yielding one entry per CDR3 protein. The sample has 500,000 to 750,000 distinct CDR3 sequences, around 45% seen once. In germline, CDR1 is SGHTA, CDR2 FQGTGA. This CDR3 contains 15 residues. With 2 bases clipped from V and 5 bases from J, the junction kept 6 bases outside the gene matches. Sequencing used peripheral blood or thyroid tissue (not recorded which). The TCR sequence derives from a woman aged 18-29 years with Graves' hyperthyroidism. V is TRBV7-3 and J is TRBJ2-1; 7 positions match TRBD2. CDR3 region: CASSLFGGSNNEQFF. For the CDR3, the DNA is TGTGCCAGCAGCTTATTTGGCGGGAGTAACAATGAGCAGTTCTTC.